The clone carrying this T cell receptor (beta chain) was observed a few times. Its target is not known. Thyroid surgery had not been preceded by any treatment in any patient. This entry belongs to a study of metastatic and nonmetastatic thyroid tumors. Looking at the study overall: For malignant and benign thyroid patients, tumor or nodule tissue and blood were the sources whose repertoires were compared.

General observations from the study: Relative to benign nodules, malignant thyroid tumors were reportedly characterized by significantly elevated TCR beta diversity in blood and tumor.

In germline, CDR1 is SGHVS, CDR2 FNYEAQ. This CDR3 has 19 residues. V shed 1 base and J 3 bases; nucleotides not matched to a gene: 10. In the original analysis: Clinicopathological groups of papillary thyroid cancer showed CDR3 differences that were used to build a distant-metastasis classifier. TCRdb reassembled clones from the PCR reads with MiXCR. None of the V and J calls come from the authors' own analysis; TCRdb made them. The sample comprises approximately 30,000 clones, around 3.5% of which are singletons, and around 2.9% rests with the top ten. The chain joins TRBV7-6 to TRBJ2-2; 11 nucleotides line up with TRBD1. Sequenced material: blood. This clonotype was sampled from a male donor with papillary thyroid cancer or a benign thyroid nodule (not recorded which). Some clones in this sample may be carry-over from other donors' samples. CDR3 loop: CASSLEFGQGATDTGELFF. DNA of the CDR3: TGTGCCAGCAGCTTAGAATTCGGACAGGGGGCTACGGACACCGGGGAGCTGTTTTTT.